Sequencing of this T cell receptor (beta chain) was carried out in a study of blood T cell repertoires in COVID-19. This clone showed up just once. Germline CDR1 reads SGHRS; CDR2 reads YFSETQ. The CDR3 spans 15 residues. Trimming removed 0 bases from V and 4 bases from J, with 13 bases in between. TCRdb's copy holds only in-frame clones and misses some; the assay was immunoSEQ multiplex PCR. The repertoire consists of 110,000 or so clones, with roughly 80% occurring once and the leading ten covering around 1.5%. The clonotype originates from a man aged 50-59 years with acute or convalescent COVID-19. J is TRBJ2-5 and V is TRBV5-1; a weak D match, TRBD2 (6 bases). Sequencing input: peripheral blood. The chain's CDR3 is CASSLEGRGLETQYF. In DNA, the CDR3 is TGCGCCAGCAGCTTGGAGGGGCGGGGCCTAGAGACCCAGTACTTC.